The table lists the clone carrying this T cell receptor (beta chain) with a count of one. Its antigen remains unidentified. Genomic DNA served as template for TCR beta VDJ and CDR3 profiling. TCRdb re-derived calls from the reads in MiXCR, one entry per CDR3 protein. The data hold just over 400,000 distinct CDR3 sequences, with 60% to 80% observed a single time. This entry comes from a study of CD8+CD57+ T cells in acquired aplastic anemia. Study at large: Mean DNA quantity obtained from sorted CD4+ and CD8+ cells was 2.5 to 4 ug. Among healthy donors, CD4+ cells averaged about 9.9 million reads.

The CDR3 is 16 residues long. V lost 4 bases to trimming and J lost 3 bases, with 17 bases between them. Looked up from germline, CDR1 is SEHNR and CDR2 is FQNEAQ (reference sequence). Points from the study as a whole: Overlap between patients and controls comprised just under 30 CD8+ CDR3 sequences.

The sample taken for sequencing was sorted CD4+, CD8+, or CD8+CD57+ T cells (not recorded which) from PBMCs. This sequence originates from a human donor in good health, serving as a control. The chain combines TRBV7-9 with TRBJ2-3, with D perhaps given as TRBD1 or TRBD2 (7 bases each). CDR3 nucleotide sequence: TGTGCCAGCAGCTCAGGGGGGGCGTGCGCTACAGATACGCAGTATTTT. Amino acids: CASSSGGACATDTQYF.